Detailed here is one TCR beta chain. Its antigen is not identified. These data belong to a study of human CD8 memory T cell subsets. Study outcomes and limitations: Chao1 estimates suggested stem-like memory T cells were more diverse than precursor exhausted T cells. Of all T cell receptor chains, just the beta chains were sequenced in this study.

This CDR3 comprises 13 residues. Germline CDR1 reads MDHEN; CDR2 reads SYDVKM. UMI-labeled 5' RACE produced the TCR beta libraries. TCRdb reworked the 5' RACE reads into one entry per CDR3 protein, no DNA. This table holds 6,000 to 9,500 distinct CDR3 sequences. TPEX cells, early memory CD8+ T cells with exhausted-like traits, were CCR7+ PD-1+ TIGIT+. The sequence came from a human donor in good health. The sample taken for sequencing was CD8+ T cells from PBMCs. The rearrangement uses TRBV28 and TRBJ1-2. CDR3 loop: CASSLPANYGYTF.